This TCR beta chain was recovered during a study of shared clonotypes between healthy human individuals. Study findings and constraints: The low donor count limited represented genetic and exposure-history diversity. The authors sampled blood alone, and tissue repertoires likely differ. About 5% was the fraction of naive CD4 clonotypes found shared across a few donors.

Naivety among CD8 cells was defined by CD45RO negativity and positive CCR7 selection, thereby excluding terminally differentiated effector memory CD45RA+ cells. Trimming cost V 6 bases and J 1 base; bases outside gene matches: 9. Germline-derived CDR1 and CDR2 are MDHEN and SYDVKM. The CDR3 runs 16 residues. Turning to this clone: Its antigen remains unidentified.

Under the authors' procedure: In the immunoSEQ data, sequences were junction-only and lacked quality scores, so filtering differed. Method: immunoSEQ multiplex PCR; TCRdb's copy keeps in-frame clones and lacks some. V, J and clone size are those of that table, while D and trimming were read from the DNA. The sample carries about 820,000 clones, around 93% recorded once. The origin of this receptor is a young man in good health. The sample taken for sequencing was naive CD8+ T cells sorted from blood. This chain links TRBV28 with TRBJ2-5; 9 positions match TRBD1. CDR3 sequence: CASSTRDRDLQETQYF. CDR3 coding DNA: TGTGCCAGCAGCACCCGGGACAGGGACCTCCAAGAGACCCAGTACTTC. The variable domain in full, with the rest retrieved from reference TRBV28 and TRBJ2-5, is DVKVTQSSRYLVKRTGEKVFLECVQDMDHENMFWYRQDPGLGLRLIYFSYDVKMKEKGDIPEGYSVSREKKERFSLILESASTNQTSMYLCASSTRDRDLQETQYFGPGTRLLVL.